These 17 T cell receptor beta chains were sequenced from one sample in a study of T cells after yellow fever vaccination. One entry per CDR3 protein, called by TCRdb with MiXCR from the 5' RACE reads. The sample has about 320,000 distinct CDR3 sequences; about 4.5% are singletons. The input for sequencing was PBMCs, taken 15 days after the yellow fever booster vaccination. Source of these receptors: a man aged 18 to 29 who received the YFV17D yellow fever vaccine.

This clonotype was recorded at least ten times. The rearrangement uses TRBV4-3 and TRBJ2-1, with 8 bases matching TRBD2. The V and J ends lost 0 bases and 12 bases, in that order; junction bases with no gene match: 4. This CDR3 is 13 amino acids long. Germline CDR1 reads LGHNA; CDR2 reads YSLEER. The CDR3 protein is CASSQDRAGGQFF. CDR3 bases: TGCGCCAGCAGCCAAGATCGGGCGGGGGGGCAGTTCTTC.

J is TRBJ1-1 and V is TRBV7-9; unclear D gene. The germline CDR1 and CDR2 sequences are SEHNR and FQNEAQ (reference sequence). V lost 0 bases to trimming and J lost 5 bases, with 7 bases between them. The CDR3 has 13 residues. CDR3 DNA sequence: TGTGCCAGCAGCTTAGCAATTGGAACTGAAGCTTTCTTT. Translation gives CASSLAIGTEAFF.

Only a few counts were recorded for this clonotype. This chain links TRBV19 with TRBJ2-2; D call uncertain. The germline V and J ends were trimmed by 1 base and 0 bases, with 3 bases remaining between them. Germline V CDR1 and CDR2: LNHDA, SQIVND (reference sequence). CDR3 length equals 14 residues. The CDR3 DNA reads TGTGCCAGTAGTATAGGGCCGAACACCGGGGAGCTGTTTTTT. Translated: CASSIGPNTGELFF.

At least ten counts were recorded for this clonotype. The CDR3 region has the DNA TGTGCCAGCAGCAAAGGAGTTCTCCCCCGCGAGCAGTACGTC. This translates into CASSKGVLPREQYV. The V call is TRBV21-1, the J call TRBJ2-7; the DNA was not compared with TRBD1, the D call given in the table. TRBV21-1 constitutes a pseudogene. The CDR3 totals 14 residues.

This chain links TRBV12-3 or TRBV12-4 with TRBJ2-3; no reliable D call. The CDR3 runs 17 residues. V lost 6 bases, J lost 5 bases, and 24 bases lay in between. DNA of the CDR3: TGTGCCAGCAGCCCGACCAAGCACCCTACTCGACGAGATACGCAGTATTTT. Translating it yields CASSPTKHPTRRDTQYF.

This clonotype showed up many times. This rearrangement joins TRBV7-2 to TRBJ2-4, with D unresolved. Trimming removed 4 bases from V and 0 bases from J, with 10 bases in between. This CDR3 comprises 15 residues. CDR1 is SGHTA and CDR2 is FQGNSA in the germline V gene. Here the CDR3 reads CASSSTTIAKNIQYF. DNA of the CDR3: TGTGCCAGCAGCTCAACAACTATAGCCAAAAACATTCAGTACTTC.

This clonotype was counted a few times. This sequence joins TRBV4-1 and TRBJ2-5, with 12 positions matching TRBD1. Trimming at V came to 2 bases and at J to 5 bases, leaving 6 bases not matched to a gene. The CDR3 spans 16 residues. Germline CDR1 reads MGHRA; CDR2 reads YSYEKL. CDR3 loop: CASSQQRDRGRETQYF. The CDR3 region has the DNA TGCGCCAGCAGCCAACAAAGGGACAGGGGGCGGGAGACCCAGTACTTC.

This clonotype was seen at least ten times. This chain joins TRBV5-1 and TRBJ2-5; tentative D call: TRBD2 (5 bases). The germline gives CDR1 SGHRS, CDR2 YFSETQ. Trimming shortened V by 1 base and J by 5 bases, and 12 bases separated the two germline ends. The CDR3 runs to 14 residues. CDR3 coding DNA: TGCGCCAGCAGCTTGATATCGGGGTTGGAGACCCAGTACTTC. Translated, it gives CASSLISGLETQYF.

The chain joins TRBV6-1 to TRBJ2-3; D is perhaps TRBD1 or TRBD2 (7 bases each). V was clipped by 1 base and J by 2 bases, with 13 bases between them. This CDR3 comprises 16 residues. Germline V gene lookup returns CDR1 MNHNS and CDR2 SASEGT. This chain's CDR3 is CASSEGEGAPTDTQYF. CDR3 coding DNA: TGTGCCAGCAGTGAAGGGGAGGGGGCCCCCACAGATACGCAGTATTTT.

This clonotype came up many times. J is TRBJ2-6 and V is TRBV28, with D hard to call. The CDR3 has 15 residues. CDR1 and CDR2 from the germline V gene are MDHEN and SYDVKM. V was cut by 7 bases and J by 0 bases, with 10 bases left in between. CDR3: CASKYGSSGANVLTF. In DNA, the CDR3 is TGTGCCAGCAAGTACGGCAGCTCTGGGGCCAACGTCCTGACTTTC.

The sample holds a few counts of this clonotype. The rearrangement uses TRBV27 and TRBJ1-1; TRBD1 matches 7 bases. The CDR3 sequence is 16 residues long. Trimming took 4 bases from V and 1 from J; bases not matched to a gene: 9. Germline V lookup: CDR1 MNHEY, CDR2 SMNVEV (reference sequence). CDR3 protein: CASSSSGGRKNTEAFF. The DNA for the CDR3 is TGTGCCAGCAGTTCCTCAGGGGGGAGGAAGAACACTGAAGCTTTCTTT.

This clonotype was detected only a few times. The chain couples TRBV27 to TRBJ2-7, with D possibly TRBD1 on 6 matching bases. Germline values: CDR1 MNHEY, CDR2 SMNVEV (reference sequence). Trimming took 2 bases from V and 6 from J, leaving 14 bases between them. The CDR3 has 14 residues. This CDR3 reads CASSLGLRGSEQYF. In nucleotides, the CDR3 is TGTGCCAGCAGTTTAGGTCTAAGGGGGAGCGAGCAGTACTTC.

This clonotype came up many times. The chain combines TRBV7-8 with TRBJ2-5; no reliable D call. Deletions cut 1 base from V and 5 bases from J, with 11 bases between. Germline V gives CDR1 SGHVS, CDR2 FQNEAQ. CDR3 length: 14 amino acids. This CDR3 is CASSLVVFGETQYF. The CDR3 DNA is TGTGCCAGCAGCTTAGTTGTCTTTGGGGAGACCCAGTACTTC. Variable domain in full (rest from reference TRBV7-8 and TRBJ2-5): GAGVSQSPRYKVAKRGQDVALRCDPISGHVSLFWYQQALGQGPEFLTYFQNEAQLDKSGLPSDRFFAERPEGSVSTLKIQRTQQEDSAVYLCASSLVVFGETQYFGPGTRLLVL.

This clonotype has at least ten counts. The V gene is TRBV12-3 or TRBV12-4, the J gene TRBJ2-7; maybe TRBD2 (5 bases). Deletions cut 6 bases from V and 2 bases from J, with 14 bases between. This CDR3 region has 14 residues. The CDR3: CASSHGDGTYEQYF. For the CDR3, the DNA is TGTGCCAGCAGCCACGGGGATGGGACCTACGAGCAGTACTTC.

This clonotype occurred many times. The rearrangement joins TRBV9 to TRBJ1-6, with D perhaps TRBD1 (5 bases). Per the germline V gene, CDR1 is SGDLS and CDR2 is YYNGEE. Between the trimmed V and J ends, which lost 3 bases and 7 bases, there was a span of 14 bases. The CDR3 is 15 amino acids. The CDR3 is CASSAGAPLNSPLHF. CDR3 bases: TGTGCCAGCAGCGCCGGGGCGCCACTAAATTCACCCCTCCACTTT.

The V call is TRBV20-1, the J call TRBJ2-1; the D gene is possibly TRBD1 (6 bases). The CDR3 has 14 amino acids. V shed 3 bases and J shed 3 bases, with 12 bases lying between them. Germline-derived CDR1 and CDR2 are DFQATT and SNEGSKA (reference sequence). CDR3 coding DNA: TGCAGTGCTAGGGCCTCAGGGGTCTACAATGAGCAGTTCTTC. It codes for CSARASGVYNEQFF.

This clonotype has a count of ten or more. The genes are TRBV7-9 and TRBJ1-2; D call uncertain. The CDR3 loop spans 12 amino acids. CDR1 is SEHNR, CDR2 FQNEAQ, per germline (reference sequence). The ends were cut back, 1 base at V and 14 bases at J, with 14 bases in the middle. CDR3 DNA sequence: TGTGCCAGCAGCTTAGATATCAGTTCGTCAACCTTC. Translation: CASSLDISSSTF.